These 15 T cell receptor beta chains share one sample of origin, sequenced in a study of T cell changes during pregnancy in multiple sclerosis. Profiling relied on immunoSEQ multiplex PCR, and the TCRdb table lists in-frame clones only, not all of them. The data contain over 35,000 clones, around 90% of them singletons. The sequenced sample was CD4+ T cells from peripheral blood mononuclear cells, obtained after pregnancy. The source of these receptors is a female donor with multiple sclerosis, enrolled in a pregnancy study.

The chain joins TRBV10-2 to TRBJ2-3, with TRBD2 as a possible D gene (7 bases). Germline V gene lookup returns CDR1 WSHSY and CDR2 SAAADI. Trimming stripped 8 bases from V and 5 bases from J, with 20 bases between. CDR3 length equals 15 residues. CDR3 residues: CASGLAGEGVDTQYF. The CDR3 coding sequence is TGCGCCAGCGGCCTCGCGGGGGAGGGGGTAGATACGCAGTATTTT.

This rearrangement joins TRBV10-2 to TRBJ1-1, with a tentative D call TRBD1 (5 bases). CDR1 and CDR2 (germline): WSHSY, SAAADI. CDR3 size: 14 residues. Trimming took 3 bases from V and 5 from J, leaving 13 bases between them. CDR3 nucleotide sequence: TGCGCCAGCAGTGACGGGGGATTGAGTACTGAAGCTTTCTTT. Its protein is CASSDGGLSTEAFF.

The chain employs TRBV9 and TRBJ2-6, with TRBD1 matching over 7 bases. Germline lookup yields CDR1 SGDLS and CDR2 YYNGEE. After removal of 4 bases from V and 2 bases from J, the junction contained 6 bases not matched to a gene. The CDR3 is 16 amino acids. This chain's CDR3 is CASSSNRGAGANVLTF. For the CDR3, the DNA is TGTGCCAGCAGCTCTAACAGGGGTGCTGGGGCCAACGTCCTGACTTTC. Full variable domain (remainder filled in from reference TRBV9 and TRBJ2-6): DSGVTQTPKHLITATGQRVTLRCSPRSGDLSVYWYQQSLDQGLQFLIQYYNGEERAKGNILERFSAQQFPDLHSELNLSSLELGDSALYFCASSSNRGAGANVLTFGAGSRLTVL.

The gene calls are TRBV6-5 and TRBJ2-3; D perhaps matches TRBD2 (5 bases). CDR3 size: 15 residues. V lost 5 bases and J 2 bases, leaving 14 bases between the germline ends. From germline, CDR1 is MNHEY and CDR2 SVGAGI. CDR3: CASSPLSGYTDTQYF. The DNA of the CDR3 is TGTGCCAGCAGTCCCCTTTCGGGGTACACAGATACGCAGTATTTT.

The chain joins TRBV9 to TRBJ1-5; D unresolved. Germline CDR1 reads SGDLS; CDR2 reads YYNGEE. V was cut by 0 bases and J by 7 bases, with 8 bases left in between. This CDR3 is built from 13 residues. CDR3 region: CASSVAPVQPQHF. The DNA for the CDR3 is TGTGCCAGCAGCGTAGCCCCAGTCCAGCCCCAGCATTTT.

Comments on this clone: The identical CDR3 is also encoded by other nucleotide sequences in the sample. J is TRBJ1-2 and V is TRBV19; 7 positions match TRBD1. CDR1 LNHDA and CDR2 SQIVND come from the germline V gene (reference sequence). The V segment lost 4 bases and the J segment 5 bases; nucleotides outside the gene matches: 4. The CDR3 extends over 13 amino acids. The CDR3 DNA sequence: TGTGCCAGTAGTACACGGGACAGTTATGGCTACACCTTC. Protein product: CASSTRDSYGYTF.

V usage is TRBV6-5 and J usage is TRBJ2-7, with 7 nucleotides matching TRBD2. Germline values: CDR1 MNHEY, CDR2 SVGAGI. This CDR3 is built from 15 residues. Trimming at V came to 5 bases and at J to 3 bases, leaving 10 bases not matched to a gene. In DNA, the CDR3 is TGTGCCAGCAGTCACGGGACTACCGCTGGCTACGAGCAGTACTTC. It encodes CASSHGTTAGYEQYF.

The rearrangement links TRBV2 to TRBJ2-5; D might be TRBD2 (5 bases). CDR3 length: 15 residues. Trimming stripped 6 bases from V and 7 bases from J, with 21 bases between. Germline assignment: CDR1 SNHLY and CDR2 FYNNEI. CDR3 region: CASSGPRTQRGTQYF. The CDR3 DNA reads TGTGCCAGCAGCGGACCACGGACTCAACGTGGGACCCAGTACTTC. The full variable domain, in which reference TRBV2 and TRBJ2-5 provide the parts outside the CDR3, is EPEVTQTPSHQVTQMGQEVILRCVPISNHLYFYWYRQILGQKVEFLVSFYNNEISEKSEIFDDQFSVERPDGSNFTLKIRSTKLEDSAMYFCASSGPRTQRGTQYFGPGTRLLVL.

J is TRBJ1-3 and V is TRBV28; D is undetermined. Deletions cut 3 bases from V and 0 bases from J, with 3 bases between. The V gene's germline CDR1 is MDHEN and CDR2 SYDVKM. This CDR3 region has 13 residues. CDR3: CASSFYSGNTIYF. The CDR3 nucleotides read TGTGCCAGCAGTTTTTACTCTGGAAACACCATATATTTT. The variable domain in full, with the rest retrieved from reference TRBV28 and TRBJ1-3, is DVKVTQSSRYLVKRTGEKVFLECVQDMDHENMFWYRQDPGLGLRLIYFSYDVKMKEKGDIPEGYSVSREKKERFSLILESASTNQTSMYLCASSFYSGNTIYFGEGSWLTVV.

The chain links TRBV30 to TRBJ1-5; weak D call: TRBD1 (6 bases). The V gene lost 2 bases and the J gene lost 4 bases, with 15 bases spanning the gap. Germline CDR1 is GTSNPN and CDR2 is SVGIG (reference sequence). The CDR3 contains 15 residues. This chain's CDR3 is CAWSRGGGANQPQHF. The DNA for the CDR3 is TGTGCCTGGAGTAGGGGGGGAGGGGCTAATCAGCCCCAGCATTTT. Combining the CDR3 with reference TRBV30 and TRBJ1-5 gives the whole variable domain SQTIHQWPATLVQPVGSPLSLECTVEGTSNPNLYWYRQAAGRGLQLLFYSVGIGQISSEVPQNLSASRPQDRQFILSSKKLLLSDSGFYLCAWSRGGGANQPQHFGDGTRLSIL.

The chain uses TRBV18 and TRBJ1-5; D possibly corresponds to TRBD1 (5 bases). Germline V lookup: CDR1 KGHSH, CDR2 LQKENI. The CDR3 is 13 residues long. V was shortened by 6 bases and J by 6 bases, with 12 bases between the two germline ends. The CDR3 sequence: CASSSGGSQPQHF. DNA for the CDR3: TGTGCCAGCTCCTCTGGGGGGTCTCAGCCCCAGCATTTT.

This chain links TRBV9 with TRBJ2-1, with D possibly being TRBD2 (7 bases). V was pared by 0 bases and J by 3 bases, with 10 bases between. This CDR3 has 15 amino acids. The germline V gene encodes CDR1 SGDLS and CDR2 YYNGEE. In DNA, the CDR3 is TGTGCCAGCAGCGTAGCGGGGGGCATCTACAATGAGCAGTTCTTC. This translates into CASSVAGGIYNEQFF.

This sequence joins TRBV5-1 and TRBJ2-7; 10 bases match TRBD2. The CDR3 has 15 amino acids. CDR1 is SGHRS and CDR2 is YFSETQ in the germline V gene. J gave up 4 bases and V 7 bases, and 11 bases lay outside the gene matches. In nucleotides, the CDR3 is TGCGCCAGCCGTACCTTAGCGGGGGGAGTTTACGAGCAGTACTTC. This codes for CASRTLAGGVYEQYF. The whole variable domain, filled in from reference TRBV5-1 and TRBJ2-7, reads KAGVTQTPRYLIKTRGQQVTLSCSPISGHRSVSWYQQTPGQGLQFLFEYFSETQRNKGNFPGRFSGRQFSNSRSEMNVSTLELGDSALYLCASRTLAGGVYEQYFGPGTRLTVT.

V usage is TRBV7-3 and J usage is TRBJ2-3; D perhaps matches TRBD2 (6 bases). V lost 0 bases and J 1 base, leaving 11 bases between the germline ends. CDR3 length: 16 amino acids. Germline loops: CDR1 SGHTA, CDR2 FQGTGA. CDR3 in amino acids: CASSLTSASGTDTQYF. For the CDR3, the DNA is TGTGCCAGCAGCTTAACATCGGCTAGCGGCACAGATACGCAGTATTTT.

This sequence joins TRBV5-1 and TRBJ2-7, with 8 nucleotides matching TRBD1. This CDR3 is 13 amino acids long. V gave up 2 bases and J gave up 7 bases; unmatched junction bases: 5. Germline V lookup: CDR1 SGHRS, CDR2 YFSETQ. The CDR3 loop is CASSFPQGAEQYF. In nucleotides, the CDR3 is TGCGCCAGCAGCTTCCCCCAGGGGGCGGAGCAGTACTTC.